A selection of T cell receptor beta chains follows, all from one sample in a study of cytomegalovirus exposure and HLA in healthy donors. Sequenced by immunoSEQ multiplex PCR; TCRdb stores in-frame clones only, minus some. The profile shows tens of thousands of clones, 62% of them singletons. The sequenced sample was PBMCs. All receptors derive from a male donor in good health and CMV-seropositive. The CDR3 runs from the conserved cysteine through the conserved F or W. The order of the fields is V gene, D gene, clone size, J gene, CDR3 DNA, CDR3 protein. A D gene is named only where the DNA matches it firmly. Expanded clones are given a class, and other clones once, few, many or no size at all.

TRBV27	TRBD1	-	TRBJ2-7	TGTGCCAGCAGTTTCCCGGGACAGAAGGACGAGCAGTACTTC	CASSFPGQKDEQYF
TRBV2	-	-	TRBJ2-3	TGTGCCAGCAGGAAGGGGGAAAGGCCAGATACGCAGTATTTT	CASRKGERPDTQYF
TRBV14	TRBD2	-	TRBJ2-7	TGTGCCAGCAGCCAAACCCGGACTAGTTTGGACTACGAGCAGTACTTC	CASSQTRTSLDYEQYF
TRBV2	-	-	TRBJ2-1	TGTGCCAGCAGCATAGCGGCCAGCTCCTACAATGAGCAGTTCTTC	CASSIAASSYNEQFF
TRBV25-1	TRBD1	-	TRBJ1-2	TGTGCCAGCAGTGTGACAGGGGCCTATGGCTACACCTTC	CASSVTGAYGYTF
TRBV7-2	TRBD1	once	TRBJ2-7	TGTGCCAGCAGGGGGACAGGGGAATCTGTGCAGTACTTC	CASRGTGESVQYF
TRBV11-2	-	-	TRBJ2-2	TGTGCCAGCGAATCGTCCAGGGGGAACACCGGGGAGCTGTTTTTT	CASESSRGNTGELFF
TRBV5-4	-	-	TRBJ2-5	TGTGCCGCCTCCCGAGGGTCGGAGGAGACCCAGTACTTC	CAASRGSEETQYF
TRBV19	-	-	TRBJ1-4	TGTGCCAGTAGGAACAGAGGTAGAGACTACGCCTCAAAACTGTTTTTT	CASRNRGRDYASKLFF
TRBV7-2	TRBD2	few	TRBJ2-7	TGTGCCAGCAGCCAAAATCCCCCCACTAGCGGGAGGGGGTACGAGCAGTACTTC	CASSQNPPTSGRGYEQYF
TRBV10-3	-	-	TRBJ2-1	TGTGCCATCAGTCCTAGGGAGAGCAATGAGCAGTTCTTC	CAISPRESNEQFF
TRBV7-6	-	few	TRBJ2-5	TGTGCCAGCAGCTTAGTAGGGGACTTCCAAGAGACCCAGTACTTC	CASSLVGDFQETQYF
TRBV6-1	-	-	TRBJ2-5	TGTGCCGTGGCAAACGGGGGCCAAGAGACCCAGTACTTC	CAVANGGQETQYF
TRBV30	-	few	TRBJ2-3	TGTGCCTGGAAAGAGCGGGTAGGAGATACGCAGTATTTT	CAWKERVGDTQYF
TRBV28	TRBD1	-	TRBJ2-7	TGTGCCAGCAGCCTGACAGGGGGGGCCTACGAGCAGTACTTC	CASSLTGGAYEQYF
TRBV5-6	TRBD2	-	TRBJ2-2	TGTGCCAGCAGCCCCCGGTATGGCGGGAGAGCGAACACCGGGGAGCTGTTTTTT	CASSPRYGGRANTGELFF
TRBV7-9	-	-	TRBJ1-2	TGTGCCAGCAGCTTAGTAATAGAGGACTATGGCTACACCTTC	CASSLVIEDYGYTF
TRBV30	-	-	TRBJ1-4	TGTGCCTGGGACGGGGTTCGCGGTGGTGAAAAACTGTTTTTT	CAWDGVRGGEKLFF
TRBV6-1	-	-	TRBJ2-7	TGTGCCAGCACCGGGAAAAACTACGAGCAGTACTTC	CASTGKNYEQYF
TRBV6-5	TRBD2	-	TRBJ2-5	TGTGCCAGCAGCCGACGCGGGAGAGAGACCCAGTACTTC	CASSRRGRETQYF
TRBV5-1	TRBD1	few	TRBJ1-2	TGCGCCAGCAGCTTGGGCAGGGGGCTCTATGGCTACACCTTC	CASSLGRGLYGYTF
TRBV10-3	TRBD1	-	TRBJ2-1	TGTGCCATCAGTGGACCGGGACAGGGGAGGGCTGAGCAGTTCTTC	CAISGPGQGRAEQFF
TRBV19	-	-	TRBJ2-5	TGTGCCAGCTGGGGGCAGCCACAAGAGACCCAGTACTTC	CASWGQPQETQYF
TRBV5-6	TRBD2	-	TRBJ2-7	TGTGCCAGCAGGTTAGCGGGAGGGCCGTCCTACGAGCAGTACTTC	CASRLAGGPSYEQYF
TRBV27	TRBD2	-	TRBJ2-3	TGTGCCAGCAGTCCCCTAGCGGGAGCCGCAGATACGCAGTATTTT	CASSPLAGAADTQYF
TRBV27	TRBD2	-	TRBJ2-5	TGTGCCAGCAGAGTAGCGGGAGGGGGGGAGACCCAGTACTTC	CASRVAGGGETQYF
TRBV7-6	TRBD1	-	TRBJ2-1	TGTGCCAGCAGCCTCCGGGACAGGCGAGGTGGCTCCTACAATGAGCAGTTCTTC	CASSLRDRRGGSYNEQFF
TRBV7-8	-	-	TRBJ2-5	TGTGCCAGCAGCTTAGGGACATGGGCCTCTAGGGGAGAGACCCAGTACTTC	CASSLGTWASRGETQYF
TRBV27	TRBD2	once	TRBJ2-2	TGTGCCAGCAGTTCCGGACTAGCGGGGGGCCGGGAGCTGTTTTTT	CASSSGLAGGRELFF
TRBV11-2	-	once	TRBJ1-6	TGTGCCAGCAGCTCCGCGGGGAGGGCCTATAATTCACCCCTCCACTTT	CASSSAGRAYNSPLHF
TRBV9	-	few	TRBJ2-7	TGTGCCAGCAGCGCCAGGGAATATTCCTACGAGCAGTACTTC	CASSAREYSYEQYF
TRBV25-1	-	-	TRBJ1-3	TGTGCCAGCAGTGCAGGGGCAGGGGCAGGAAACACCATATATTTT	CASSAGAGAGNTIYF
TRBV9	-	once	TRBJ1-1	TGTGCCAGCAGCCCGGGGGGGCGGACTGAAGCTTTCTTT	CASSPGGRTEAFF
TRBV25-1	-	-	TRBJ1-1	TGTGCCAGCATCCCCGAGTCGCTGAACACTGAAGCTTTCTTT	CASIPESLNTEAFF
TRBV15	TRBD1	-	TRBJ2-7	TGTGCCACCAGCAGGACCCAGGACACAGGGGGCCCCGAGCAGTACTTC	CATSRTQDTGGPEQYF
TRBV2	-	-	TRBJ1-1	TGTGCCAGCAAGGGGACACTGAACACTGAAGCTTTCTTT	CASKGTLNTEAFF
TRBV6-5	-	-	TRBJ2-5	TGTGCCAGCAGTTCTGCGATGGAGAGGGAGACCCAGTACTTC	CASSSAMERETQYF
TRBV28	TRBD2	-	TRBJ2-7	TGTGCCAGCAGTGTACCCTCTGGCGGGAGTCTCCCCGAGCAGTACTTC	CASSVPSGGSLPEQYF
TRBV30	TRBD1	-	TRBJ2-1	TGTGCCTGGAGTGCCGGGACAGGGGGCTATGAGCAGTTCTTC	CAWSAGTGGYEQFF
TRBV27	-	few	TRBJ1-2	TGTGCCAGCAGTTTAGAGCAGGGGATTGGTGGCTACACCTTC	CASSLEQGIGGYTF
TRBV18	-	-	TRBJ1-5	TGTGCCAGCTCACCCCCAGGGTCTGGCAATCAGCCCCAGCATTTT	CASSPPGSGNQPQHF
TRBV7-9	-	few	TRBJ1-2	TGTGCCAGCAGCCTGTACGCGGGGGGCACCTTC	CASSLYAGGTF
TRBV29-1	TRBD1	few	TRBJ2-7	TGCAGCGTTGTAGGGACAGTCTACGAGCAGTACTTC	CSVVGTVYEQYF
TRBV28	-	-	TRBJ1-2	TGTGCCAGCAGTTCTGGGTTCCGGGGGGGCTACACCTTC	CASSSGFRGGYTF
TRBV2	TRBD2	few	TRBJ2-5	TGTGCCAGCAGAGGACTAGCCAGCGCCCAAGAGACCCAGTACTTC	CASRGLASAQETQYF
TRBV7-2	TRBD2	once	TRBJ2-5	TGTGCCAGCAGCTTACGTGTAGCGGGACCGAAACAAGAGACCCAGTACTTC	CASSLRVAGPKQETQYF
TRBV7-9	TRBD1	-	TRBJ2-7	TGTGCCAGCAGCCCTCCTCCCGGGACAGGGAACGAGCAGTACTTC	CASSPPPGTGNEQYF
TRBV14	TRBD1	few	TRBJ1-4	TGTGCCAGCAGCTATTCAGGGGGGAATGAAAAACTGTTTTTT	CASSYSGGNEKLFF
TRBV30	TRBD1	-	TRBJ1-2	TGTGCCTGGAGTGTACAAGGGGGCGTTGGCTACACCTTC	CAWSVQGGVGYTF
TRBV5-6	-	-	TRBJ2-7	TGTGCCAGCAGTACAGGGCACTACGAGCAGTACTTC	CASSTGHYEQYF
TRBV28	TRBD1	-	TRBJ1-1	TGTGCCAGCACCTCAGGGGCGGACAGGGCTGAAGCTTTCTTT	CASTSGADRAEAFF
TRBV30	-	-	TRBJ1-2	TGTGCCTGGGACACAACAGGGACCTATGGCTACACCTTC	CAWDTTGTYGYTF
TRBV6-5	TRBD1	few	TRBJ2-7	TGTGCCAGCACCCTGACAGGGGGGTCTTCCTACGAGCAGTACTTC	CASTLTGGSSYEQYF
TRBV28	-	-	TRBJ1-1	TGTGCCAGCACCCTTTTGAACACTGAAGCTTTCTTT	CASTLLNTEAFF
TRBV19	TRBD1	few	TRBJ2-1	TGTGCCAGTAGTATTGGGACAGATAATGAGCAGTTCTTC	CASSIGTDNEQFF
TRBV5-4	-	many	TRBJ1-6	TGTGCCAGCAGCGCCCAGGACAGCTTTAATTCACCCCTCCACTTT	CASSAQDSFNSPLHF